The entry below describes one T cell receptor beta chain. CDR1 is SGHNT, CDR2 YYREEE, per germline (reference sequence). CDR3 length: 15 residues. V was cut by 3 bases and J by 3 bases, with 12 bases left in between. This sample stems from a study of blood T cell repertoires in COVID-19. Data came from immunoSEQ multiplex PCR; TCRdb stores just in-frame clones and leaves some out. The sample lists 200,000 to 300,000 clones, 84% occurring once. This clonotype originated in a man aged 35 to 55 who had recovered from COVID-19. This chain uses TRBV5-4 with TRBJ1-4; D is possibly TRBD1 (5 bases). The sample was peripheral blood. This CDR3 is CASSSSGVANEKLFF. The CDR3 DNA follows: TGTGCCAGCAGCTCCTCGGGGGTAGCTAATGAAAAACTGTTTTTT.